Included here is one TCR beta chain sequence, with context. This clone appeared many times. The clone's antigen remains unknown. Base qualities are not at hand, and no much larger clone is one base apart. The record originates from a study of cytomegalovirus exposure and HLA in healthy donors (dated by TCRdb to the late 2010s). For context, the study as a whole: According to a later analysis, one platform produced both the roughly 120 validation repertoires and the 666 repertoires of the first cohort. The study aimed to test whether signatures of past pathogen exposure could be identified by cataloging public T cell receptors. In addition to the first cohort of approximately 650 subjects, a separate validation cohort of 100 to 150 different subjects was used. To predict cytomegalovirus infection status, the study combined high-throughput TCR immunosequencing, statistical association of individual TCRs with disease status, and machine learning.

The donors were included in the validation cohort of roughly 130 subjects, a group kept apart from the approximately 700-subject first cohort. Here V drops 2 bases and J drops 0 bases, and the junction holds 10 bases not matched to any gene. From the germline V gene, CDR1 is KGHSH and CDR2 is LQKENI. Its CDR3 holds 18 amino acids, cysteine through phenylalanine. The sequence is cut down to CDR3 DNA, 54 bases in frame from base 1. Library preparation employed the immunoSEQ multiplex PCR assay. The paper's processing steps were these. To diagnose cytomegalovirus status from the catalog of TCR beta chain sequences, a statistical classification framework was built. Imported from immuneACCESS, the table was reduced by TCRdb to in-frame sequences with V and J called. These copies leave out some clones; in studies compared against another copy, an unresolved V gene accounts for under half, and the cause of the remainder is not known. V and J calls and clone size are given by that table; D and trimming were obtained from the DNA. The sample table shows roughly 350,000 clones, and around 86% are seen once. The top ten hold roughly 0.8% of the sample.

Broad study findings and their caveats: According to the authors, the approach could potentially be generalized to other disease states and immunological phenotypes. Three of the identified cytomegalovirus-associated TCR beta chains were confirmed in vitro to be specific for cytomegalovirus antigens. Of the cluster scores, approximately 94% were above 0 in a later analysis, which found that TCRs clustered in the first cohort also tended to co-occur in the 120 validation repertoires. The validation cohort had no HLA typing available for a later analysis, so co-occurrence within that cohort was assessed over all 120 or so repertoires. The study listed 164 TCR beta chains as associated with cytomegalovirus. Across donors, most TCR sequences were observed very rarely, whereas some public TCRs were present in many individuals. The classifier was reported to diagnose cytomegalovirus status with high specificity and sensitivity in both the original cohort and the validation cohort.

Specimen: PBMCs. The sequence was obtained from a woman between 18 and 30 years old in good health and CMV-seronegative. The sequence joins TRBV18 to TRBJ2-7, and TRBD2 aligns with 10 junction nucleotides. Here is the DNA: TGTGCCAGCTCACCAGGGGTAGCGGGAGGCCTCGGCTCCTACGAGCAGTACTTC. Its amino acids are CASSPGVAGGLGSYEQYF.